Below, one T cell receptor (beta chain) is given with its context. No antigen is known for it. The sample comes from a study of cytomegalovirus exposure and HLA in healthy donors. Whole-study results and caveats: CMV serostatus was the sole immune exposure information available.

Germline V gene lookup returns CDR1 MNHEY and CDR2 SVGAGI. This CDR3 comprises 16 residues. Trimming removed 0 bases from V and 2 bases from J, with 11 bases in between. The PCR was carried out with 60 Vbeta primers and 13 Jbeta primers. Profiled with immunoSEQ multiplex PCR; TCRdb holds only in-frame clones, not every one. The data contain roughly 200,000 clones, about 82% of them seen just once; the ten biggest clones take up about 2.5%. The sample taken for sequencing was PBMCs. This TCR was sampled from a woman aged 45-65 years in good health and CMV-seronegative. V is TRBV6-5 and J is TRBJ2-1; unclear D gene. In DNA form, the CDR3 reads TGTGCCAGCAGTTACTCAGCCTTGGTCCCCTACAATGAGCAGTTCTTC. Translating gives CASSYSALVPYNEQFF.